The 4 T cell receptor beta chains listed next were all sequenced from one sample in a study of shared clonotypes between healthy human individuals. Here immunoSEQ multiplex PCR was the method, and the copy in TCRdb shows in-frame clones only, minus some. The sample consists of roughly 760,000 clones, around 74% of them appearing once. Sequencing input: memory CD4+ T cells sorted from blood. Documented subset: CD45RA-negative fraction. All receptors come from a woman in her twenties or thirties in good health.

The chain employs TRBV11-3 and TRBJ2-2; possibly TRBD1 for D (5 bases). This CDR3 comprises 18 residues. Trimming took off 4 bases at V and 2 bases at J, with 20 bases between the two ends. Germline V lookup: CDR1 SGHNT, CDR2 YENEEA. DNA for the CDR3: TGTGCCAGCAGCTCAACATCACCCTGGACAAATAACACCGGGGAGCTGTTTTTT. Its translation: CASSSTSPWTNNTGELFF. Complete variable domain (other parts from reference TRBV11-3 and TRBJ2-2): EAGVVQSPRYKIIEKKQPVAFWCNPISGHNTLYWYLQNLGQGPELLIRYENEEAVDDSQLPKDRFSAERLKGVDSTLKIQPAELGDSAVYLCASSSTSPWTNNTGELFFGEGSRLTVL.

In its sample, this clone was seen a few times. V is TRBV14 and J is TRBJ1-4, with D tentatively TRBD1 (5 bases). There are 15 residues in the CDR3. V lost 1 base, J lost 11 bases, and 17 bases lay in between. The germline gives CDR1 SGHDN, CDR2 FVKESK. The CDR3 region is CASSQGPGTGGKLFF. Here the CDR3 DNA reads TGTGCCAGCAGCCAAGGACCGGGCACGGGGGGGAAACTGTTTTTT.

DNA for the CDR3: TGTGCCAGCAGCGTAGGGGGTGGAGGTGACGGTACGCAGTATTTT. This gives the protein CASSVGGGGDGTQYF. This sequence joins TRBV9 and TRBJ2-3, with D maybe TRBD2 (5 bases). V lost 0 bases and J lost 8, with 16 bases in between. The germline CDR1 and CDR2 sequences are SGDLS and YYNGEE. CDR3 size: 15 residues.

This clone is a singleton in its sample. The V and J genes are TRBV19 and TRBJ2-5, with D unclear. The CDR3 contains 15 residues. Germline values: CDR1 LNHDA, CDR2 SQIVND (reference sequence). V lost 10 bases and J 5 bases, leaving 23 bases between the germline ends. In DNA form, the CDR3 reads TGTGCCACTCGAAGGGTCGGCTCGAGTAGGGAGACCCAGTACTTC. Encoded protein: CATRRVGSSRETQYF.